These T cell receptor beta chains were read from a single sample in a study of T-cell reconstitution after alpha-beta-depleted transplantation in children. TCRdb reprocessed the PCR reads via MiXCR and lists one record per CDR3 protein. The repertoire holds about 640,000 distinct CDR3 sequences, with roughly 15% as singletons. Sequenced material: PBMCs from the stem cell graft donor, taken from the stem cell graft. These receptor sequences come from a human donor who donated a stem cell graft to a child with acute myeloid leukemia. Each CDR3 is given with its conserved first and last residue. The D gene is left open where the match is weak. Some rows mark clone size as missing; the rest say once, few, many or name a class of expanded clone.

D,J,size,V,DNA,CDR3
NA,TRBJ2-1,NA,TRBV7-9,TGTGCCAGCAGCTCCAGGGATGCCCTCTACAATGAGCAGTTCTTC,CASSSRDALYNEQFF
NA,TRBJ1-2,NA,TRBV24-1,TGTGCCACCAGTGGAGTGATGGGGCCTACGGATGGCTACACCTTC,CATSGVMGPTDGYTF
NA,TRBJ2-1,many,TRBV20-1,TGCAGTGCTAGGCTAGCGAATAACAATGAGCAGTTCTTC,CSARLANNNEQFF
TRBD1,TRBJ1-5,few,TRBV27,TGTGCCAGCAGTAGGAACACAGGGGTTAGCAATCAGCCCCAGCATTTT,CASSRNTGVSNQPQHF
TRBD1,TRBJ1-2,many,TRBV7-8,TGTGCCAGCAGCTCCCTGACAGGGATTAACTATGGCTACACCTTC,CASSSLTGINYGYTF
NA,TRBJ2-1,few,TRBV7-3,TGTGCCAGCAGCTTAACCGGGGCAAATGAGCAGTTCTTC,CASSLTGANEQFF
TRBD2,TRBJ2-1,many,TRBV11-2,TGTGCCAGCAGCTTAGACGTGTGGGGGGGAGGTGACAATGAGCAGTTCTTC,CASSLDVWGGGDNEQFF
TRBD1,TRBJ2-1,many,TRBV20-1,TGCAGTGCTAGAGACCAGGGGGTGGGATACTACAATGAGCAGTTCTTC,CSARDQGVGYYNEQFF
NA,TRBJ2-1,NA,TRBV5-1,TGCGCCAGCAGTCTTGGGGGGATTGCCTACAATGAGCAGTTCTTC,CASSLGGIAYNEQFF
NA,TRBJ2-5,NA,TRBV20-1,TGCAGTGGGGCGCTCTCAGCGGAGACCCAGTACTTC,CSGALSAETQYF
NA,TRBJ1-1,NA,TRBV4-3,TGCGCCAGCAGCCGCAGAACAGGCTCCACTGAAGCTTTCTTT,CASSRRTGSTEAFF
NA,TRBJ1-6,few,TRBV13,TGTGCCAGCAGCTCAACTCAGGAGCCGACGGCATCACCCCTCCACTTT,CASSSTQEPTASPLHF
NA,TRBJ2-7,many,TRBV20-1,TGCAGTGCTAGTAGCAGGCGCTCCTACGAGCAGTACTTC,CSASSRRSYEQYF
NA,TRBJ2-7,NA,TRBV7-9,TGTGCCAGCAGCTCGCCGGACAAATCAGGCGAGCAGTACTTC,CASSSPDKSGEQYF
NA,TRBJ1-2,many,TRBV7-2,TGTGCCAGCAGGCCTAATCCGGGCCCTCCCCAGGGCTACACCTTC,CASRPNPGPPQGYTF
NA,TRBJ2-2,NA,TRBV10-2,TGCGCCAGCAGTGAGTCAGAAGCGAACACCGGGGAGCTGTTTTTT,CASSESEANTGELFF
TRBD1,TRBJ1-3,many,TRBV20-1,TGCAGTGCTTCCCCCGGCAGGGGGCCTGGAAACACCATATATTTT,CSASPGRGPGNTIYF
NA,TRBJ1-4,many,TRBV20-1,TGCAGTGCTAGAGATCCTTGGAACAGCCCTAATGAAAAACTGTTTTTT,CSARDPWNSPNEKLFF
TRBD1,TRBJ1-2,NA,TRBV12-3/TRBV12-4,TGTGCCAGCAGTCAGGCCCTCAGGGGGCCTAACTATGGCTACACCTTC,CASSQALRGPNYGYTF
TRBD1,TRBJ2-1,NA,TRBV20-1,TGCAGTGCTAGGAGGGGACAGGGGGCACGGACCCTCTACAATGAGCAGTTCTTC,CSARRGQGARTLYNEQFF
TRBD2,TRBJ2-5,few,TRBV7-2,TGTGCCAGCAGCTTAATCGCGGGGGGGCTTAAGACCCAGTACTTC,CASSLIAGGLKTQYF
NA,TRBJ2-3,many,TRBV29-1,TGCAGCGTTCCCGGACCAGATACGCAGTATTTT,CSVPGPDTQYF
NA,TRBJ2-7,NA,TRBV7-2,TGTGCCAGCAGCCTCCAGGAGGGGATCTCCTACGAGCAGTACTTC,CASSLQEGISYEQYF
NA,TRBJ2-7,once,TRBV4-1,TGCGCCAGCAGCCAAGATGTAAGCGGGGGACAGAACGAGCAGTACTTC,CASSQDVSGGQNEQYF
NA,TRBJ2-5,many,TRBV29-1,TGCAGCGTTCTGGGGGGTTCGCTCCAAGAGACCCAGTACTTC,CSVLGGSLQETQYF